These 32 T cell receptor beta chains were sequenced from one sample in a study of blood T cell repertoires in COVID-19. Libraries were prepared by immunoSEQ multiplex PCR; TCRdb keeps only in-frame clonotypes and omits some of them. This table holds approximately 260,000 clones, approximately 86% found once. Sequences were obtained from peripheral blood. All receptors come from a man aged 18 to 35 with active or convalescent COVID-19.

The V call is TRBV3-1 (or the pseudogene TRBV3-2), the J call TRBJ1-6; D is perhaps TRBD1 (5 bases). CDR1 is LGHDT, CDR2 YNNKEL, per germline (reference sequence). The V end was cut by 4 bases, the J end by 8 bases, with 15 bases between. CDR3 length: 15 residues. CDR3 nucleotide sequence: TGTGCCAGCAGCCCGCGGGACGCCCGGGATTCACCCCTCCACTTT. Its protein product is CASSPRDARDSPLHF.

The chain recombines TRBV9 with TRBJ1-5; no clear D gene. Trimming removed 2 bases at V and 7 bases at J, with 10 bases between. Germline CDR1 SGDLS, CDR2 YYNGEE. The CDR3 is 13 amino acids. DNA of the CDR3: TGTGCCAGCAGCGTGAGGCCCGGACAGCCCCAGCATTTT. Translating it yields CASSVRPGQPQHF. Combining the CDR3 with reference TRBV9 and TRBJ1-5 gives the whole variable domain DSGVTQTPKHLITATGQRVTLRCSPRSGDLSVYWYQQSLDQGLQFLIQYYNGEERAKGNILERFSAQQFPDLHSELNLSSLELGDSALYFCASSVRPGQPQHFGDGTRLSIL.

The gene calls are TRBV7-8 and TRBJ2-7; 8 nucleotides line up with TRBD1. Trimming at V came to 8 bases and at J to 2 bases, leaving 8 bases not matched to a gene. The CDR3 loop spans 14 amino acids. From germline, CDR1 is SGHVS and CDR2 FQNEAQ. CDR3 in amino acids: CASVRTGKPYEQYF. The CDR3 nucleotides read TGTGCCAGCGTCAGGACAGGGAAACCCTACGAGCAGTACTTC.

A word on this clone: This CDR3 is also generated by other DNA sequences in the sample. The J gene is TRBJ2-1, the V gene TRBV2; 10 bases fit TRBD1. The ends lost 6 bases at V and 0 bases at J; junction bases unmatched: 2. From germline, CDR1 is SNHLY and CDR2 FYNNEI. The CDR3 totals 15 residues. Here the CDR3 DNA reads TGTGCCAGCAGCGGGGACAGGGGCTCCTACAATGAGCAGTTCTTC. Its protein product is CASSGDRGSYNEQFF.

The chain employs TRBV15 and TRBJ2-4, with 9 positions matching TRBD1. The CDR3 length is 17 residues. Trimming took 1 base from V and 6 from J; bases not matched to a gene: 10. Germline CDR1 LNHNV, CDR2 YYDKDF (reference sequence). CDR3: CATSRAGLGTGTNIQYF. The DNA for the CDR3 is TGTGCCACCAGCAGAGCTGGGTTAGGGACAGGGACAAACATTCAGTACTTC.

This clone was seen more than once but under ten times. The CDR3 DNA is TGTGCCAGCAGTGAAACTGAGCAGTACTTC. It codes for CASSETEQYF. The V gene is TRBV2, the J gene TRBJ2-7, with D hard to call. The CDR3 runs to 10 residues. With 2 bases removed from V and 7 bases from J, the gap between germline ends came to 3 bases. CDR1 and CDR2 from the germline V gene are SNHLY and FYNNEI.

The chain recombines TRBV9 with TRBJ2-7; 9 nucleotides line up with TRBD1. The CDR3 contains 15 residues. V was pared by 3 bases and J by 5 bases, with 9 bases of the junction left unmatched. Germline V gives CDR1 SGDLS, CDR2 YYNGEE. The CDR3 DNA reads TGTGCCAGCAGCGCGTCAGGGACAGGGATAGACGAGCAGTACTTC. Protein product: CASSASGTGIDEQYF.

The chain couples TRBV11-2 to TRBJ2-1, with a tentative D call TRBD2 (6 bases). The CDR3 has 15 residues. Germline lookup yields CDR1 SGHAT and CDR2 FQNNGV. Trimming took off 3 bases at V and 9 bases at J, with 18 bases between the two ends. For the CDR3, the DNA is TGTGCCAGCAGCTTTTCCGGGAGAAGTAACGGTGAGCAGTTCTTC. Its translation: CASSFSGRSNGEQFF.

The chain couples TRBV3-1 (or the pseudogene TRBV3-2) to TRBJ2-3; D not resolved. The CDR3 is made up of 15 amino acids. Germline V gives CDR1 LGHDT, CDR2 YNNKEL (reference sequence). V lost 3 bases and J 0 bases, leaving 10 bases between the germline ends. CDR3 loop: CASSHSRKSTDTQYF. The CDR3 DNA follows: TGTGCCAGCAGCCACTCGAGGAAGAGCACAGATACGCAGTATTTT.

The chain joins TRBV6-4 to TRBJ2-3; TRBD2 matches 7 bases. With 5 bases clipped from V and 1 base from J, the junction kept 6 bases outside the gene matches. This CDR3 is built from 15 residues. Germline CDR1 MRHNA, CDR2 SNTAGT. The CDR3 nucleotides read TGTGCCAGCAGTAGAAGCGGGGAAGGCACAGATACGCAGTATTTT. This encodes CASSRSGEGTDTQYF.

V and J are TRBV5-1 and TRBJ1-2; 8 bases are shared with TRBD1. The length of the CDR3 is 13 residues. J was trimmed by 3 bases and V by 3 bases; bases with no gene match: 1. CDR1 and CDR2 (germline): SGHRS, YFSETQ. CDR3 residues: CASSWGQDYGYTF. Written as DNA, the CDR3 is TGCGCCAGCAGCTGGGGACAGGACTATGGCTACACCTTC.

This clone appeared once. The chain links TRBV5-1 to TRBJ2-2; no definite D call. The germline V gene encodes CDR1 SGHRS and CDR2 YFSETQ. This CDR3 region has 15 residues. Trimming removed 5 bases from V and 4 bases from J, with 15 bases in between. CDR3 bases: TGCGCCAGCAGGCGAGACGGGTTTGGCACCGGGGAGCTGTTTTTT. Protein: CASRRDGFGTGELFF.

The V call is TRBV30, the J call TRBJ1-2, with D perhaps TRBD1 (6 bases). V was pared by 4 bases and J by 4 bases, with 10 bases between. The CDR3 contains 12 residues. The V gene's germline CDR1 is GTSNPN and CDR2 SVGIG (reference sequence). CDR3 sequence reads: CAWTRGGYGYTF. CDR3 in DNA: TGTGCCTGGACGAGAGGGGGCTATGGCTACACCTTC. Looking up the rest from reference TRBV30 and TRBJ1-2 gives the full variable domain: SQTIHQWPATLVQPVGSPLSLECTVEGTSNPNLYWYRQAAGRGLQLLFYSVGIGQISSEVPQNLSASRPQDRQFILSSKKLLLSDSGFYLCAWTRGGYGYTFGSGTRLTVV.

The chain carries TRBV19 and TRBJ1-5; D remains ambiguous. The length of the CDR3 is 12 residues. CDR1 and CDR2 from the germline V gene are LNHDA and SQIVND (reference sequence). The V end lost 8 bases, the J end lost 7 bases, and 12 bases lay between the germline ends. The CDR3 sequence: CASALLKQPQHF. In DNA, the CDR3 is TGTGCCAGTGCCCTACTCAAACAGCCCCAGCATTTT.

The V call is TRBV6-2 or TRBV6-3, the J call TRBJ2-1; D could derive from TRBD1 or TRBD2 (7 bases each). V was trimmed by 7 bases and J by 2 bases, leaving 15 bases between them. Germline CDR1 reads MNHEY; CDR2 reads SVGEGT. The CDR3 has 15 amino acids. The CDR3 region is CASNPGGVTYNEQFF. CDR3 DNA: TGTGCCAGCAACCCAGGGGGGGTAACCTACAATGAGCAGTTCTTC.

This chain connects TRBV5-4 to TRBJ1-1; a possible D gene is TRBD1 (6 bases). CDR1 and CDR2 (germline): SGHNT, YYREEE (reference sequence). Trimming cost V 2 bases and J 1 base, with 15 bases left between them. This CDR3 contains 16 residues. The CDR3 nucleotides read TGTGCCAGCAGCTTTAACCCGGGACACCCGAACACTGAAGCTTTCTTT. Translation gives CASSFNPGHPNTEAFF.

The chain has TRBV25-1 and TRBJ1-6, with D uncertain. Trimming shortened V by 5 bases and J by 5 bases, and 10 bases separated the two germline ends. The CDR3 totals 14 residues. The germline V gene encodes CDR1 MGHDK and CDR2 SYGVNS. CDR3 residues: CASSLPRDNSPLHF. The CDR3, as DNA: TGTGCCAGCAGTCTCCCTAGAGATAATTCACCCCTCCACTTT.

The chain carries TRBV9 and TRBJ2-5, with TRBD1 matching over 10 bases. V trimming: 0 bases; J trimming: 3 bases; junction bases outside the gene matches: 5. Per the germline V gene, CDR1 is SGDLS and CDR2 is YYNGEE. The CDR3 is 16 residues long. The CDR3 loop is CASSVGRDRGEETQYF. Written as DNA, the CDR3 is TGTGCCAGCAGCGTAGGTCGGGACAGGGGCGAAGAGACCCAGTACTTC.

The genes are TRBV24-1 and TRBJ1-1; D may be TRBD1 (6 bases). Germline CDR1 KGHDR, CDR2 SFDVKD. The CDR3 runs 13 residues. With 7 bases removed from V and 3 bases from J, the gap between germline ends came to 11 bases. The CDR3 bases are TGTGCCACCAGACAGGCAGGGGACACTGAAGCTTTCTTT. Its translation is CATRQAGDTEAFF.

The chain links TRBV30 to TRBJ2-4; weak D call: TRBD2 (6 bases). Germline V lookup: CDR1 GTSNPN, CDR2 SVGIG (reference sequence). This CDR3 has 13 residues. The V end was cut by 0 bases, the J end by 7 bases, with 10 bases between. The CDR3 sequence: CAWSVYGGNIQYF. Here the CDR3 DNA reads TGTGCCTGGAGTGTCTATGGAGGGAACATTCAGTACTTC. The complete variable domain, with remaining parts taken from reference TRBV30 and TRBJ2-4, reads SQTIHQWPATLVQPVGSPLSLECTVEGTSNPNLYWYRQAAGRGLQLLFYSVGIGQISSEVPQNLSASRPQDRQFILSSKKLLLSDSGFYLCAWSVYGGNIQYFGAGTRLSVL.

The rearrangement joins TRBV18 to TRBJ2-1; 9 nucleotides match TRBD2. The CDR3 extends over 15 amino acids. With V trimmed by 2 bases and J by 6 bases, 5 bases remained unmatched. From germline, CDR1 is KGHSH and CDR2 LQKENI. The CDR3 region is CASSPASGGFNEQFF. CDR3 in DNA: TGTGCCAGCTCACCAGCGAGCGGGGGGTTCAATGAGCAGTTCTTC.

The chain uses TRBV28 and TRBJ1-5; D perhaps matches TRBD1 (5 bases). This CDR3 comprises 13 residues. The V gene's germline CDR1 is MDHEN and CDR2 SYDVKM. With 6 bases removed from V and 7 bases from J, the gap between germline ends came to 13 bases. CDR3 in DNA: TGTGCCAGCAGCGGGGGGGTTAGGCAGCCCCAGCATTTT. Residues: CASSGGVRQPQHF.

The V gene is TRBV3-1 (or the pseudogene TRBV3-2), the J gene TRBJ2-5, with D hard to call. The V gene lost 1 base and the J gene lost 9 bases, with 12 bases spanning the gap. This CDR3 region has 13 residues. CDR1 and CDR2 from the germline V gene are LGHDT and YNNKEL (reference sequence). This chain's CDR3 is CASSQGGPAAQYF. The CDR3 DNA is TGTGCCAGCAGCCAAGGAGGCCCCGCGGCCCAGTACTTC.

V is TRBV5-4 and J is TRBJ1-3; TRBD1 might be the D (5 bases). Trimming shortened V by 4 bases and J by 0 bases, and 11 bases separated the two germline ends. Germline CDR1 and CDR2: SGHNT and YYREEE (reference sequence). This CDR3 has 15 amino acids. The chain's CDR3 is CASSGGVGSGNTIYF. For the CDR3, the DNA is TGTGCCAGCAGCGGGGGGGTTGGCTCTGGAAACACCATATATTTT.

The chain uses TRBV9 and TRBJ1-3; D ambiguous. V was shortened by 4 bases and J by 1 base, with 15 bases between the two germline ends. CDR1 and CDR2 from the germline V gene are SGDLS and YYNGEE. This CDR3 has 16 amino acids. CDR3 coding DNA: TGTGCCAGCAGCCCACCTACTGAATATTCTGGAAACACCATATATTTT. It translates to CASSPPTEYSGNTIYF.

Written as DNA, the CDR3 is TGTGCCAGCAGCTTTCTAGCGGGCCACAATGAGCAGTTCTTC. It is translated as CASSFLAGHNEQFF. The chain is built from TRBV5-6 and TRBJ2-1; 8 bases agree with TRBD2. Germline V lookup: CDR1 SGHDT, CDR2 YYEEEE. After removal of 2 bases from V and 5 bases from J, the junction contained 3 bases not matched to a gene. The CDR3 sequence is 14 residues long.

The chain has TRBV19 and TRBJ1-5; 7 bases map to TRBD1. The CDR3 extends over 14 amino acids. Trimming removed 3 bases from V and 6 bases from J; junction bases left unmatched: 5. Germline values: CDR1 LNHDA, CDR2 SQIVND (reference sequence). The CDR3 reads CASSISPGGQPQHF. The CDR3 DNA reads as TGTGCCAGTAGTATCTCCCCAGGGGGTCAGCCCCAGCATTTT.

J is TRBJ2-4 and V is TRBV6-5; possible D gene TRBD1, 6 bases. Trimming shortened V by 2 bases and J by 2 bases, and 10 bases separated the two germline ends. The germline CDR1 and CDR2 sequences are MNHEY and SVGAGI. This CDR3 comprises 15 residues. The DNA of the CDR3 is TGTGCCAGCAGTTACGGTAGGGGGACCAAAAACATTCAGTACTTC. It encodes CASSYGRGTKNIQYF.

The chain has TRBV12-3 or TRBV12-4 and TRBJ1-1; D may be TRBD1 (5 bases). The CDR3 is 13 amino acids. V lost 8 bases and J 1 base, leaving 11 bases between the germline ends. The CDR3 sequence: CASARQKNTEAFF. CDR3 DNA: TGTGCCAGCGCCAGACAGAAGAACACTGAAGCTTTCTTT.

The rearrangement uses TRBV6-6 and TRBJ2-7; 8 nucleotides align to TRBD2. Germline V gene sequence: CDR1 MNHNY, CDR2 SVGAGI (reference sequence). Losses at the gene ends were 5 bases for V and 6 bases for J; bases not matched to a gene: 9. There are 14 residues in the CDR3. This CDR3 reads CASSRTSGGREQYF. The CDR3 nucleotides are TGTGCCAGCAGTCGAACTAGCGGCGGCCGCGAGCAGTACTTC.

J is TRBJ2-1 and V is TRBV9, with TRBD2 identical over 10 bases. CDR3 length: 18 amino acids. The trim removed 1 base at V and 5 bases at J, leaving 12 bases unmatched. The germline CDR1 and CDR2 sequences are SGDLS and YYNGEE. CDR3 loop: CASSVSNKLAGVDNEQFF. Written as DNA, the CDR3 is TGTGCCAGCAGCGTATCTAACAAGCTAGCGGGAGTGGACAATGAGCAGTTCTTC.

The chain carries TRBV9 and TRBJ2-3, with D perhaps matching TRBD2 (7 bases). Deletions cut 7 bases from V and 7 bases from J, with 16 bases between. There are 13 residues in the CDR3. The germline V gene encodes CDR1 SGDLS and CDR2 YYNGEE. CDR3 loop: CASGEGGANTQYF. CDR3 in DNA: TGTGCCAGCGGAGAGGGGGGGGCGAATACGCAGTATTTT.